A selection of T cell receptor beta chains follows, all from one sample in a study of T cell repertoires in cytomegalovirus infection. One entry per CDR3 protein results from TCRdb running MiXCR on the reads. The repertoire includes 450,000 to 650,000 distinct CDR3 sequences, roughly 43% of them detected once, and around 46% sits in the top ten. These receptors' antigens are unknown. Sequencing was performed on cultured PBMCs, taken from culture after CMV antigen stimulation. The receptors were sampled from a human donor in good health (CMV status not recorded). Some clones in this sample may be carry-over from other donors' samples. The CDR3 runs from the conserved cysteine through the conserved F or W. The order of the fields is V gene, J gene, D gene, clone size, CDR3 DNA, CDR3 protein. The D gene is left open where the match is weak. The listing skips clone size in some rows; elsewhere it reads once, few, many or a size class.

>TRBV19|TRBJ2-1|TRBD2|.
TGTGCCAGTAGTGTTCTGGCCGGGGGGGCCTACAATGAGCAGTTCTTC
CASSVLAGGAYNEQFF
>TRBV14|TRBJ1-4|.|.
TGTGCCAGCAGCCATAGAGGGCCCAATGAAAAACTGTTTTTT
CASSHRGPNEKLFF
>TRBV2|TRBJ1-6|.|once
TGTGCCAGCAGTCGTCCTCGGGGCTTTCAGATTTCACCCCTCCACTTT
CASSRPRGFQISPLHF
>TRBV7-8|TRBJ2-5|.|.
TGTGCCAGCAGCCCCTTCGGGGTGGGGGAGCGCAAACTAAAAGAGACCCAGTACTTC
CASSPFGVGERKLKETQYF
>TRBV4-1|TRBJ2-1|.|few
TGCGCCAGCAGCCAAGATCTGGCTGATTACAATGAGCAGTTCTTC
CASSQDLADYNEQFF
>TRBV12-3/TRBV12-4|TRBJ2-5|.|once
TGTGCCAGCAGAAGGACGGACCGACAAGAGACCCAGTACTTC
CASRRTDRQETQYF
>TRBV6-4|TRBJ2-1|.|few
TGTGCCAGCAGTGAAGGCGACAATGAGCAGTTCTTC
CASSEGDNEQFF
>TRBV7-8|TRBJ2-6|TRBD2|few
TGTGCCAGCAGCCGCGGACTGGGGAGGGCTGGGGCCAACGTCCTGACTTTC
CASSRGLGRAGANVLTF
>TRBV7-2|TRBJ1-4|TRBD1|many
TGTGCCAGCAGCACCCGGGACAGCGAAAAACTGTTTTTT
CASSTRDSEKLFF
>TRBV2|TRBJ2-3|TRBD1|.
TGTGCCAGCACGATACAGGGGACAGATACGCAGTATTTT
CASTIQGTDTQYF
>TRBV6-6|TRBJ2-3|.|few
TGTGCCAGCAGTTGGTACGGGGTTAGCACAGATACGCAGTATTTT
CASSWYGVSTDTQYF
>TRBV6-5|TRBJ1-3|.|.
TGTGCCAGCAGACGACAGGCCACCATATATTTT
CASRRQATIYF
>TRBV7-4|TRBJ2-3|.|.
TGTGCCAGCAGCTTTGCCGTGGGGACCGGAGCAGATACGCAGTATTTT
CASSFAVGTGADTQYF
>TRBV7-2|TRBJ2-7|TRBD2|few
TGTGCCAGCAGCCATAGCGGGAGGACCTCCTACGAGCAGTACTTC
CASSHSGRTSYEQYF
>TRBV6-1|TRBJ2-1|.|.
TGTGCCAGCAGTGAACCCCTAGAGACGGGGTACCCTGGGGAGCAGTTCTTC
CASSEPLETGYPGEQFF
>TRBV27|TRBJ1-1|TRBD1|.
TGTGCCAGCAGTCTAAAGACAGGGGAGTTTGCTTTCTTT
CASSLKTGEFAFF
>TRBV7-6|TRBJ1-5|.|few
TGTGCCAGCAGCTTAGGCGGGCACAATCAGCCCCAGCATTTT
CASSLGGHNQPQHF
>TRBV28|TRBJ1-4|.|.
TGTGCCAGCAGTTTATACAGGGCTAATGAAAAACTGTTTTTT
CASSLYRANEKLFF
>TRBV11-2|TRBJ2-3|.|few
TGTGCCAGCAGCTCTACCAGCGGGTGGGGCACAGATACGCAGTATTTT
CASSSTSGWGTDTQYF
>TRBV18|TRBJ2-5|.|once
TGTGCCAGCTCACCACTGGGGGCCCGAGAGACCCAGTACTTC
CASSPLGARETQYF
>TRBV5-1|TRBJ2-3|TRBD2|.
TGCGCCAGCAGCTTGGCCCGTAGCGGGGGGGCCAGGGTCTCAGATACGCAGTATTTT
CASSLARSGGARVSDTQYF
>TRBV28|TRBJ1-1|.|few
TGTGCCAGCAGTTCTCCAGGGGTGGATCCTGAAGCTTTCTTT
CASSSPGVDPEAFF
>TRBV27|TRBJ2-5|.|.
TGTGCCAGCAGTTGGCAGGGAAGGGGAAGGGGAGAGACCCAGTACTTC
CASSWQGRGRGETQYF
>TRBV6-2/TRBV6-3|TRBJ2-7|TRBD2|.
TGTGCCAGCGGGCGAAAGGGGCTAGCGGGGTACGAGCAGTACTTC
CASGRKGLAGYEQYF
>TRBV4-1|TRBJ2-7|TRBD2|.
TGCGCCAGCAGCCAAGGACTAGCGGGATCTCGCGAGCAGTACTTC
CASSQGLAGSREQYF
>TRBV15|TRBJ1-1|TRBD1|few
TGTGCCACCAGCAGAGTCTCGTTGGACAGGGCCCGTATGAACACTGAAGCTTTCTTT
CATSRVSLDRARMNTEAFF
>TRBV4-1|TRBJ1-3|TRBD1|few
TGCGCCAGCAGCCAAGGGACAGGGGGCAGGAACACCATATATTTT
CASSQGTGGRNTIYF
>TRBV4-1|TRBJ2-2|TRBD2|.
TGCGCCAGCAGCCAAGACCCAGCGGGAGCAGTCACCGGGGAGCTGTTTTTT
CASSQDPAGAVTGELFF
>TRBV6-1|TRBJ2-1|.|.
TGTGCCAGCTCAAACCCGGGTGCAACCTCGGGGAATGAGCAGTTCTTC
CASSNPGATSGNEQFF
>TRBV12-3/TRBV12-4|TRBJ1-2|TRBD1|.
TGTGCCAGCAGTGCCTCCGGGACAGGCTATGGCTACACCTTC
CASSASGTGYGYTF
>TRBV6-1|TRBJ1-6|.|.
TGTGCCAGCAGGAGAATCCATTCACCCCTCCACTTT
CASRRIHSPLHF
>TRBV11-2|TRBJ2-7|TRBD1|.
TGTGCCAGCAGCTTAGATCTGGGACAGTTCTACGAGCAGTACTTC
CASSLDLGQFYEQYF
>TRBV7-2|TRBJ1-6|.|many
TGTGCCAGCACCGCGGACTTAGGGGATTCACCCCTCCACTTT
CASTADLGDSPLHF
>TRBV28|TRBJ1-6|TRBD1|few
TGTGCCAGCGGGGTCCCGGGACAGAGCTCCTATAATTCACCCCTCCACTTT
CASGVPGQSSYNSPLHF
>TRBV7-8|TRBJ1-5|.|many
TGTGCCAGCAGCTTAGCGCTTTCGGGGCCTGGGCAGCCCCAGCATTTT
CASSLALSGPGQPQHF
>TRBV6-5|TRBJ1-1|TRBD1|.
TGTGCCACGCGCAGGGGGACTGAAGCTTTCTTT
CATRRGTEAFF
>TRBV5-1|TRBJ1-4|.|.
TGCGCCAGCAGCTTGGGGCAGGGGATCGCTAATGAAAAACTGTTTTTT
CASSLGQGIANEKLFF
>TRBV2|TRBJ1-2|.|.
TGTGCCAGCAGGGAAGACCTGGGAGGCTACACCTTC
CASREDLGGYTF